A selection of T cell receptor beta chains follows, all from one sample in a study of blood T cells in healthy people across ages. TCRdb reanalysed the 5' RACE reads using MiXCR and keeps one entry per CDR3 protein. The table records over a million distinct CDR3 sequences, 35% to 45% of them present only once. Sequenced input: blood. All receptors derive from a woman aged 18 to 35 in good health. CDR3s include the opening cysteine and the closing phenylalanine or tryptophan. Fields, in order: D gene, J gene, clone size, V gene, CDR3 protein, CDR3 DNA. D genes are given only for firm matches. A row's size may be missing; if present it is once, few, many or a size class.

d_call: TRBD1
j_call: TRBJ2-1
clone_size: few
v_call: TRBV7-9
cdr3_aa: CASSYRDRGPNEQFF
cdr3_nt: TGTGCCAGCAGCTACCGGGACAGGGGGCCCAATGAGCAGTTCTTC

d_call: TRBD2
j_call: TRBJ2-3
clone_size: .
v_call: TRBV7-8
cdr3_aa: CASRSSGTQYF
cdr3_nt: TGTGCCAGCAGATCTAGCGGGACGCAGTATTTT

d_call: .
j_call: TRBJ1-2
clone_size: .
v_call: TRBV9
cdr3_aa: CASTSRGPGTTNYGYTF
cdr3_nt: TGTGCCAGCACCTCGAGAGGGCCCGGGACAACTAACTATGGCTACACCTTC

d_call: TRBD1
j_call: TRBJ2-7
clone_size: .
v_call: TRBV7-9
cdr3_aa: CASSVEHRGYEQYF
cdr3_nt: TGTGCCAGCAGCGTTGAGCACAGGGGCTACGAGCAGTACTTC

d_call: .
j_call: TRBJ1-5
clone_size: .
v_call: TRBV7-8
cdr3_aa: CASSLLTSNQPQHF
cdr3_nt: TGTGCCAGCAGCTTATTAACTAGCAATCAGCCCCAGCATTTT

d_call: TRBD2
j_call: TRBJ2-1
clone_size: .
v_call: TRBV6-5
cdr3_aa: CASRSGIAGYNEQFF
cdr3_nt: TGTGCCAGCAGATCGGGTATAGCGGGGTATAATGAGCAGTTCTTC

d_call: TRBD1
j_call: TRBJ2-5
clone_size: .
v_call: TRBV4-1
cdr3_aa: CASSHRQGSETQYF
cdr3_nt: TGCGCCAGCAGCCACCGACAGGGATCAGAGACCCAGTACTTC

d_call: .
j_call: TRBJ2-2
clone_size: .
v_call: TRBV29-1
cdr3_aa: CSVAGWDTGELFF
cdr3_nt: TGCAGCGTTGCCGGATGGGACACCGGGGAGCTGTTTTTT

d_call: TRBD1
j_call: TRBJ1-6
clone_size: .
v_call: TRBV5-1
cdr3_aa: CASSAGQGIDYNSPLHF
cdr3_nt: TGCGCCAGCAGCGCCGGACAGGGAATCGACTATAATTCACCCCTCCACTTT

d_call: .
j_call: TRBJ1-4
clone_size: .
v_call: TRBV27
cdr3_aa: CASSLGVRNEKLFF
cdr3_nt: TGTGCCAGCAGTTTGGGAGTCCGAAATGAAAAACTGTTTTTT

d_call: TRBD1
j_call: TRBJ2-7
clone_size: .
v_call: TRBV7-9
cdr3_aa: CASRDRFDEQYF
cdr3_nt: TGTGCCAGCAGGGACAGGTTCGACGAGCAGTACTTC

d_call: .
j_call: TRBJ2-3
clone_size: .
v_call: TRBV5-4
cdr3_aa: CASNSLENTQYF
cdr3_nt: TGTGCCAGCAACTCTCTCGAGAATACGCAGTATTTT

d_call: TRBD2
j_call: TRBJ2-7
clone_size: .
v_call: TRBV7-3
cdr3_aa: CASSLYPSGSGYEQYF
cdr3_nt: TGTGCCAGCAGCTTATATCCTAGCGGGAGTGGTTACGAGCAGTACTTC

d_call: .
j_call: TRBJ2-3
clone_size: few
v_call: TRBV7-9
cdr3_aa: CASTMGMRPDTQYF
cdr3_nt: TGTGCCAGCACGATGGGGATGCGTCCAGATACGCAGTATTTT

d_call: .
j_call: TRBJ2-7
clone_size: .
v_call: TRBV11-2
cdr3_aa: CASSLDRVASCEQYF
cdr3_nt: TGTGCCAGCAGCTTAGACAGGGTGGCTTCCTGCGAGCAGTACTTC

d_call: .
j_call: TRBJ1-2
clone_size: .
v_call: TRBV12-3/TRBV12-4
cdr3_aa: CASSRGGVGYGYTF
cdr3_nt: TGTGCCAGCAGTCGAGGGGGTGTCGGCTATGGCTACACCTTC

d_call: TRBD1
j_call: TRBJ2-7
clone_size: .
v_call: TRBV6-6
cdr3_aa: CASSYSPGQGSYEQYF
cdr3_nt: TGTGCCAGCAGTTACTCCCCGGGACAGGGGTCCTACGAGCAGTACTTC

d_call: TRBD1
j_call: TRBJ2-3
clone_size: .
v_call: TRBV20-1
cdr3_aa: CSAEKATGTGGDTQYF
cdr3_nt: TGCAGTGCTGAGAAGGCGACCGGGACAGGGGGTGATACGCAGTATTTT

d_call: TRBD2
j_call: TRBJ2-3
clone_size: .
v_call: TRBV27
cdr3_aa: CASSPLGLAGADTQYF
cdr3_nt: TGTGCCAGCAGTCCGTTAGGACTAGCGGGAGCGGATACGCAGTATTTT

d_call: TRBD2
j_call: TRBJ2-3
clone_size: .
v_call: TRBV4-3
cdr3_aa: CASSQDRASGSTQYF
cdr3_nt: TGCGCCAGCAGCCAAGATCGGGCTAGCGGGAGTACGCAGTATTTT

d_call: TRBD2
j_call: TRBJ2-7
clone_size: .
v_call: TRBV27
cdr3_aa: CASSPRRAGLVYEQYF
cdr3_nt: TGTGCCAGCAGTCCCAGGAGGGCGGGACTAGTCTACGAGCAGTACTTC

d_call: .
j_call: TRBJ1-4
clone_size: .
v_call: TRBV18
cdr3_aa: CASSPLRTSGNEKLFF
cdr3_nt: TGTGCCAGCTCACCACTACGGACCTCGGGTAATGAAAAACTGTTTTTT

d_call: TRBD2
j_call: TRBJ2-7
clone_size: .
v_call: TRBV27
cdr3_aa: CASSLRTSDSYEQYF
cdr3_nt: TGTGCCAGCAGTTTAAGGACTAGCGACTCCTACGAGCAGTACTTC

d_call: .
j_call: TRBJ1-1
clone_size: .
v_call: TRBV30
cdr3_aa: CAWRWGGLNTEAFF
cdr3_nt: TGTGCCTGGAGGTGGGGCGGATTGAACACTGAAGCTTTCTTT

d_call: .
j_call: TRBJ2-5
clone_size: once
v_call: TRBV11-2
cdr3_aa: CASSLWGLETQYF
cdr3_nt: TGTGCCAGCAGCTTATGGGGATTGGAGACCCAGTACTTC

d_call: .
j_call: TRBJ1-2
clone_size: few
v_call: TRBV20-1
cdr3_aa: CSASLAGAAGYTF
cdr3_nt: TGCAGTGCTAGTCTGGCGGGGGCTGCTGGCTACACCTTC

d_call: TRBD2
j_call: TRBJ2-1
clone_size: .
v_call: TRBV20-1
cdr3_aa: CSAKAGSYNEQFF
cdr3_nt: TGCAGTGCTAAAGCGGGAAGTTACAATGAGCAGTTCTTC

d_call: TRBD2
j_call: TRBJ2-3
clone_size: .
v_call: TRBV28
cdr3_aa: CASSFLAGDSRDTQYF
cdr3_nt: TGTGCCAGCAGTTTTCTAGCGGGAGATTCGCGAGATACGCAGTATTTT

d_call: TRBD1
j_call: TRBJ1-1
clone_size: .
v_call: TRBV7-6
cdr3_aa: CASRASQGANTEAFF
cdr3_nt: TGTGCCAGCAGGGCCTCACAGGGGGCGAACACTGAAGCTTTCTTT

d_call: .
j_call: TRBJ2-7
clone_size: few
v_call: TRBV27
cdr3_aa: CASSRQVRSYEQYF
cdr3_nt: TGTGCCAGCAGTCGACAGGTCCGCTCCTACGAGCAGTACTTC

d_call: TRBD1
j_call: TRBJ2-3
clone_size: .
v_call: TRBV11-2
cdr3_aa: CASSLGQGSDPQYF
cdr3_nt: TGTGCCAGCAGCTTAGGACAGGGGTCAGATCCGCAGTATTTT

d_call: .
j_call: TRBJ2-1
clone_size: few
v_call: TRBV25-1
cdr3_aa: CASSIASYNEQFF
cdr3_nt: TGTGCCAGCAGCATCGCCTCCTACAATGAGCAGTTCTTC

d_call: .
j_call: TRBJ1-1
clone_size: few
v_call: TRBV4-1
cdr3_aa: CASSLLTANTEAFF
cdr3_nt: TGCGCCAGCAGCCTCCTGACCGCAAACACTGAAGCTTTCTTT

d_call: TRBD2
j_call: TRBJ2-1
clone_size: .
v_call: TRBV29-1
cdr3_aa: CSVVPRVLAGHGEFF
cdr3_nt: TGCAGCGTCGTACCTAGGGTGCTAGCGGGGCACGGTGAGTTCTTC

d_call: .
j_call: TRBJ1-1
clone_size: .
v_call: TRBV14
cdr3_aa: CASSQTVGRGNTEAFF
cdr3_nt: TGTGCCAGCAGCCAAACTGTCGGGCGGGGGAACACTGAAGCTTTCTTT

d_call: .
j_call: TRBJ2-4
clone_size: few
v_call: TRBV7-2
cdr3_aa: CASYGSQVGIQYF
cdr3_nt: TGTGCCAGCTACGGGTCGCAGGTCGGCATTCAGTACTTC